One sample yielded the 14 T cell receptor beta chains listed below, sequenced in a study of OX40 agonist ivuxolimab in advanced cancers. The repertoire was sequenced with immunoSEQ multiplex PCR; TCRdb's copy has only in-frame clones and lacks some. The sample carries approximately 65,000 clones, approximately 89% recorded once. This material consisted of CD4+ or CD8+ T cells sorted from blood, taken in a trial of the OX40 agonist ivuxolimab. The receptor set was obtained from an adult with an advanced solid tumor such as melanoma, head and neck, liver or kidney cancer.

The rearrangement links TRBV7-2 to TRBJ2-3; TRBD1 aligns across 10 bases. The CDR3 totals 18 residues. The germline CDR1 and CDR2 sequences are SGHTA and FQGNSA. V lost 1 base, J lost 2 bases, and 9 bases stayed unmatched. Written as DNA, the CDR3 is TGTGCCAGCAGCTTAGAGGGACAGGGGACGGGAGCCACAGATACGCAGTATTTT. Encoded protein: CASSLEGQGTGATDTQYF.

This rearrangement joins TRBV6-6 to TRBJ1-1; D remains ambiguous. The CDR3 covers 13 residues. Trimming stripped 5 bases from V and 4 bases from J, with 11 bases between. From germline, CDR1 is MNHNY and CDR2 SVGAGI (reference sequence). This chain's CDR3 is CASSGDGGTEAFF. The CDR3 DNA reads TGTGCCAGCAGTGGGGATGGTGGCACTGAAGCTTTCTTT.

This clone was seen only a few times. The chain combines TRBV19 with TRBJ2-3, with TRBD2 identical over 7 bases. V lost 6 bases to trimming and J lost 0 bases; unmatched junction nucleotides: 9. The CDR3 spans 16 residues. Germline V gene data show CDR1 as LNHDA and CDR2 as SQIVND (reference sequence). The DNA for the CDR3 is TGTGCCAGTAGCATCTACGGGGGGAGAAGCACAGATACGCAGTATTTT. Translated, it gives CASSIYGGRSTDTQYF.

This rearrangement joins TRBV4-1 to TRBJ1-1; 8 nucleotides align to TRBD1. V trimming: 2 bases; J trimming: 3 bases; junction bases outside the gene matches: 5. Germline V gene data show CDR1 as MGHRA and CDR2 as YSYEKL. The CDR3 consists of 15 residues. CDR3 region: CASSQQDREDTEAFF. CDR3 DNA: TGCGCCAGCAGCCAACAGGACAGGGAGGACACTGAAGCTTTCTTT.

The chain employs TRBV19 and TRBJ2-3, with 10 positions matching TRBD2. The CDR3 length is 17 residues. Looked up from germline, CDR1 is LNHDA and CDR2 is SQIVND (reference sequence). Losses at the gene ends were 4 bases for V and 0 bases for J; bases not matched to a gene: 7. This CDR3 is CASSTRLAGFSTDTQYF. DNA for the CDR3: TGTGCCAGTAGTACCCGACTAGCGGGTTTCAGCACAGATACGCAGTATTTT.

V is TRBV5-6 and J is TRBJ2-7, with 7 bases identical to TRBD1. CDR3 size: 14 residues. V dropped 3 bases and J dropped 2; count of bases not matched to a gene: 5. In germline, CDR1 is SGHDT, CDR2 YYEEEE. CDR3 DNA sequence: TGTGCCAGCAGCTCGTACAGGGGAGCCTACGAGCAGTACTTC. Protein: CASSSYRGAYEQYF.

V usage is TRBV6-1 and J usage is TRBJ2-7; D call uncertain. This CDR3 spans 13 amino acids. CDR1 and CDR2 (germline): MNHNS, SASEGT. Trimming shortened V by 7 bases and J by 0 bases, and 10 bases separated the two germline ends. In nucleotides, the CDR3 is TGTGCCAGCATCCCGACGTCCTCCTACGAGCAGTACTTC. It specifies CASIPTSSYEQYF.

The CDR3 sequence is CASSLDWGNRNTEAFF. CDR3 bases: TGTGCCAGCAGCTTAGACTGGGGCAACAGAAACACTGAAGCTTTCTTT. This rearrangement joins TRBV11-2 to TRBJ1-1; D is possibly TRBD1 (5 bases). V was cut by 0 bases and J by 2 bases, with 13 bases left in between. The CDR3 runs 16 residues. Germline V CDR1 and CDR2: SGHAT, FQNNGV.

This chain uses TRBV7-2 with TRBJ2-1, with D hard to call. Germline CDR1 SGHTA, CDR2 FQGNSA. V gave up 1 base and J gave up 7 bases, with 5 bases separating them. CDR3 length: 12 residues. CDR3 sequence: CASSLVGNEQFF. The CDR3 DNA reads TGTGCCAGCAGCTTAGTGGGTAATGAGCAGTTCTTC.

This rearrangement joins TRBV7-9 to TRBJ2-5; TRBD2 aligns across 9 bases. This CDR3 has 17 residues. J gave up 5 bases and V 2 bases, and 12 bases lay outside the gene matches. In germline, CDR1 is SEHNR, CDR2 FQNEAQ (reference sequence). The CDR3 region is CASSLRLAGLLGETQYF. The CDR3 DNA sequence: TGTGCCAGCAGCTTAAGGCTAGCGGGGCTCCTAGGGGAGACCCAGTACTTC.

The rearrangement joins TRBV30 to TRBJ2-3; D gene unclear. The ends were cut back, 0 bases at V and 6 bases at J, with 10 bases in the middle. The CDR3 is 13 residues long. From germline, CDR1 is GTSNPN and CDR2 SVGIG (reference sequence). The CDR3 DNA sequence: TGTGCCTGGAGTGTACGTCTGTGGGATACGCAGTATTTT. As protein: CAWSVRLWDTQYF.

The chain employs TRBV2 and TRBJ2-3; no clear D. V was pared by 5 bases and J by 0 bases, with 9 bases between. Germline assignment: CDR1 SNHLY and CDR2 FYNNEI. This CDR3 spans 14 amino acids. The CDR3 nucleotides read TGTGCCAGCAGTCGACTTGTTAGCACAGATACGCAGTATTTT. The encoded protein is CASSRLVSTDTQYF.

The chain uses TRBV18 and TRBJ1-1; 11 positions match TRBD1. Trimming removed 0 bases from V and 4 bases from J; junction bases left unmatched: 7. This CDR3 has 17 residues. Germline V lookup: CDR1 KGHSH, CDR2 LQKENI. In DNA, the CDR3 is TGTGCCAGCTCACCACCGGGACAGGGGGGGACTGGCACTGAAGCTTTCTTT. Translation: CASSPPGQGGTGTEAFF.

This chain connects TRBV10-3 to TRBJ1-5; a possible D gene is TRBD1 (5 bases). The CDR3 is made up of 15 amino acids. The germline CDR1 and CDR2 sequences are ENHRY and SYGVKD. Trimming pared 0 bases from V and 6 bases from J, leaving 12 bases between. CDR3 nucleotide sequence: TGTGCCATCAGTGAGTCGCTCAGGGAGTTTCAGCCCCAGCATTTT. Translation: CAISESLREFQPQHF.